The following is a T cell receptor beta chain sequence with its context. Construction of the TCRbeta library involved unique molecular identifiers. TCRdb reanalysed the PCR reads using MiXCR and keeps one entry per CDR3 protein. Here the sample spans roughly 180,000 distinct CDR3 sequences, 13% to 15% being singletons. Germline CDR1 and CDR2: SNHLY and FYNNEI. There are 14 residues in the CDR3. The sample is drawn from a study of T-cell reconstitution after alpha-beta-depleted transplantation in children. This specimen consisted of PBMCs from the stem cell graft donor, obtained from the stem cell graft. The clonotype comes from a human donor who donated a stem cell graft to a child with acute lymphoblastic leukemia. The chain links TRBV2 to TRBJ2-7; tentative D call: TRBD1 (5 bases). The CDR3 nucleotides are TGTGTCCCAGCACTGCAGGACAAGACCTACGAGCAGTACTTC. Residues: CVPALQDKTYEQYF.